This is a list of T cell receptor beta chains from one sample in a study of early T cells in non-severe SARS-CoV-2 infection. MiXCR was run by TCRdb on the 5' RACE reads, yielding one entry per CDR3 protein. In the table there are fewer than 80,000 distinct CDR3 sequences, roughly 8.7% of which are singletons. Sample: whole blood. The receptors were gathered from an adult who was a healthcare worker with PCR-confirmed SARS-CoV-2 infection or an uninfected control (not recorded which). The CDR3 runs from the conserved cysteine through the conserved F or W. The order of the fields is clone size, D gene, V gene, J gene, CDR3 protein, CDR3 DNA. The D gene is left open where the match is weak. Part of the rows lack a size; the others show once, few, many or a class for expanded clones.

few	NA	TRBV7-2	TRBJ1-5	CASSPAQNVSNQPQHF	TGTGCCAGCAGCCCCGCCCAGAATGTAAGCAATCAGCCCCAGCATTTT
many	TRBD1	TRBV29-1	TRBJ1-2	CSVEEGTGAYGYTF	TGCAGCGTTGAAGAGGGGACAGGGGCCTATGGCTACACCTTC
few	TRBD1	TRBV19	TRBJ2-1	CASSPGQGANEQFF	TGTGCCAGTAGCCCGGGACAGGGGGCGAATGAGCAGTTCTTC
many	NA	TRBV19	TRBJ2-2	CASSPWDGELFF	TGTGCCAGTAGTCCTTGGGACGGGGAGCTGTTTTTT
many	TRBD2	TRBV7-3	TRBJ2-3	CASSLSGGASDTQYF	TGTGCCAGCAGCTTATCCGGGGGGGCTTCAGATACGCAGTATTTT
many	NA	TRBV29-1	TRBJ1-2	CSAVGGNSENYGYTF	TGCAGCGCTGTTGGGGGCAACAGTGAGAACTATGGCTACACCTTC
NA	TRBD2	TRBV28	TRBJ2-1	CASSPTSGGVYNEQFF	TGTGCCAGCAGCCCCACCAGCGGGGGCGTCTACAATGAGCAGTTCTTC
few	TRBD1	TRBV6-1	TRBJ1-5	CASSIQTGRWGNQPQHF	TGTGCCAGCAGTATCCAGACAGGGCGGTGGGGCAATCAGCCCCAGCATTTT
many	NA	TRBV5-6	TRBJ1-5	CASSLWGPGQPQHF	TGTGCCAGCAGCTTGTGGGGGCCGGGGCAGCCCCAGCATTTT
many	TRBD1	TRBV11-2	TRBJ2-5	CASSFPFKTGDPKDGTQYF	TGTGCCAGCAGCTTCCCATTCAAGACAGGGGACCCAAAGGATGGGACCCAGTACTTC
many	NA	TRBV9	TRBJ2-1	CASSVDSAWNEQFF	TGTGCCAGCAGCGTAGATTCGGCCTGGAATGAGCAGTTCTTC
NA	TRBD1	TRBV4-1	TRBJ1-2	CASSQALDRGNYGYTF	TGCGCCAGCAGCCAAGCCCTGGACAGGGGGAACTATGGCTACACCTTC
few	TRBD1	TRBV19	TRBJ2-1	CATAYTGVSSYNEQFF	TGTGCCACTGCATATACAGGGGTTAGCTCCTACAATGAGCAGTTCTTC
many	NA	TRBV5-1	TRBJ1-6	CASSLDTGASSSPLHF	TGCGCCAGCAGCTTGGATACAGGCGCTAGTAGTTCACCCCTCCACTTT
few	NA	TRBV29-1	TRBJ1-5	CSVRQDNQPQHF	TGCAGCGTTCGACAGGATAATCAGCCCCAGCATTTT
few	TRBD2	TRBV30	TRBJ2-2	CACPGLAGGYTGELFF	TGTGCCTGCCCGGGACTAGCGGGAGGCTACACCGGGGAGCTGTTTTTT
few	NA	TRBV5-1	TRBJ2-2	CASSLFAGDTGELFF	TGCGCCAGCAGCTTGTTTGCAGGGGACACCGGGGAGCTGTTTTTT
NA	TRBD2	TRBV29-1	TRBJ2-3	CSVAGAGGTQYF	TGCAGCGTGGCTGGCGCGGGGGGAACGCAGTATTTT
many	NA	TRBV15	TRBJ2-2	CATSGTFGVTGELFF	TGTGCCACCAGCGGGACGTTTGGGGTCACCGGGGAGCTGTTTTTT
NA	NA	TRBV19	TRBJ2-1	CASSTSPFQYNEQFF	TGTGCCAGTAGTACTAGTCCATTTCAGTACAATGAGCAGTTCTTC
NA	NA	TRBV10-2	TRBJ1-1	CASSESRDTEAFF	TGCGCCAGCAGTGAGTCAAGAGACACTGAAGCTTTCTTT
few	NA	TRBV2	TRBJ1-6	CASKGDNSPLHF	TGTGCCAGCAAAGGAGATAATTCACCCCTCCACTTT
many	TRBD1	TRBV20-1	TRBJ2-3	CSASPNRGSVTDTQYF	TGCAGTGCTAGCCCGAACAGGGGATCTGTCACAGATACGCAGTATTTT
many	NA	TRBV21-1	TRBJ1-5	CASRSRGFSFHSNQPQHF	TGTGCCAGCCGATCGCGGGGCTTCTCTTTTCATAGCAATCAGCCCCAGCATTTT
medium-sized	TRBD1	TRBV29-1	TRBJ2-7	CSVGDSSIEQYF	TGCAGCGTTGGGGACAGTTCGATCGAGCAGTACTTC
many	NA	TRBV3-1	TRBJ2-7	CASSQDPRGTYEQYF	TGTGCCAGCAGCCAAGATCCCCGGGGGACCTACGAGCAGTACTTC
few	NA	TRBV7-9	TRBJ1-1	CASSFEGLNTEAFF	TGTGCCAGCAGCTTTGAGGGGTTGAACACTGAAGCTTTCTTT
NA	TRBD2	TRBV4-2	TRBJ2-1	CASSQSTSGKGEQFF	TGTGCCAGCAGCCAGAGTACTAGCGGGAAGGGTGAGCAGTTCTTC
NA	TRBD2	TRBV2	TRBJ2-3	CASRTSRSTDTQYF	TGTGCCAGCAGGACTAGCAGAAGCACAGATACGCAGTATTTT
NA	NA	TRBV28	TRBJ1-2	CASSFRAGTYGYTF	TGTGCCAGCAGTTTTCGGGCAGGGACCTATGGCTACACCTTC
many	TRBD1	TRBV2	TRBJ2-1	CASMNRGYNEQFF	TGTGCCAGCATGAACAGGGGCTACAATGAGCAGTTCTTC
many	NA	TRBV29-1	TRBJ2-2	CSGKGSTGELFF	TGCAGCGGGAAGGGGAGCACCGGGGAGCTGTTTTTT
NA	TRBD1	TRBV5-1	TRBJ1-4	CASSPNRGNEKLFF	TGCGCCAGCAGCCCCAACAGGGGTAATGAAAAACTGTTTTTT
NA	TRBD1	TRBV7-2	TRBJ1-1	CASSLGQGRSAFF	TGTGCCAGCAGCCTCGGACAGGGTCGAAGCGCTTTCTTT
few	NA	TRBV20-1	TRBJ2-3	CSAIDPLSTDTQYF	TGCAGTGCTATTGACCCTCTCAGCACAGATACGCAGTATTTT
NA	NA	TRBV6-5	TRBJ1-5	CASSYIQGQPQHF	TGTGCCAGCAGTTATATACAGGGCCAGCCCCAGCATTTT
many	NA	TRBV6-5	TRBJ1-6	CASTRADNSPLHF	TGTGCCAGCACCAGGGCCGATAATTCACCCCTCCACTTT
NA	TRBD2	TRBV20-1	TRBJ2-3	CSARGGVGDTQYF	TGCAGTGCTAGGGGGGGGGTCGGAGATACGCAGTATTTT
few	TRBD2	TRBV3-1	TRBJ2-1	CASSLWTSGRASEQFF	TGTGCCAGCAGCCTCTGGACTAGCGGGAGGGCCTCTGAGCAGTTCTTC
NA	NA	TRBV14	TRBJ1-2	CASSQPVNRGGYTF	TGTGCCAGCAGCCAACCCGTTAACAGAGGCGGCTACACCTTC
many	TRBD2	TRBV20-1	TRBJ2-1	CSARDLSGVNYNEQFF	TGCAGTGCTAGAGATCTTAGCGGGGTCAACTACAATGAGCAGTTCTTC
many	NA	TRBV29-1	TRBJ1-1	CSANEASAMNTEAFF	TGCAGCGCCAACGAGGCCAGCGCCATGAACACTGAAGCTTTCTTT
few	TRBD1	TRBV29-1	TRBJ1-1	CSGDRGTEAFF	TGCAGCGGAGACAGGGGGACTGAAGCTTTCTTT
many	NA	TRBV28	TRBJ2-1	CASWPWRRPYNEQFF	TGTGCCAGTTGGCCTTGGAGGCGGCCCTACAATGAGCAGTTCTTC
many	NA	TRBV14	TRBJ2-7	CASSQFYEQYF	TGTGCCAGCAGCCAATTCTACGAGCAGTACTTC
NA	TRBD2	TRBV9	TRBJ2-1	CASSGRGEGSSYNEQFF	TGTGCCAGCAGCGGACGGGGGGAGGGCAGCTCCTACAATGAGCAGTTCTTC
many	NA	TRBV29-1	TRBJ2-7	CSVDQGTYEQYF	TGCAGCGTTGATCAGGGAACCTACGAGCAGTACTTC
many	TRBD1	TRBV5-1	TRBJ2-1	CASSLGQGAFNEQFF	TGCGCCAGCAGCTTGGGCCAGGGGGCCTTCAATGAGCAGTTCTTC
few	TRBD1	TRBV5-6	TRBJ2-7	CASSPLVGDRVYEQYF	TGTGCCAGCAGTCCATTGGTTGGGGACAGGGTGTACGAGCAGTACTTC
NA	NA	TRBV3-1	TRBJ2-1	CASSQDTLFKSEQFF	TGTGCCAGCAGCCAAGACACCCTTTTTAAGAGTGAGCAGTTCTTC
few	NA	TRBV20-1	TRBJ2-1	CSARELGLDAPSSYNEQFF	TGCAGTGCTAGAGAGCTCGGGCTGGACGCACCAAGCTCCTACAATGAGCAGTTCTTC
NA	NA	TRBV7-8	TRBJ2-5	CASSFRQEQETQYF	TGTGCCAGCAGCTTCCGACAAGAACAAGAGACCCAGTACTTC
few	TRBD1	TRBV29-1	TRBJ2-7	CSVEGQGSSSYEQYF	TGCAGCGTTGAGGGACAGGGAAGCTCCTCCTACGAGCAGTACTTC